The present entry profiles one T cell receptor beta chain with its context. There is no known antigen for this receptor. As the CDR3 is not closed by the conserved phenylalanine or tryptophan, this likely results from a read error. According to the germline V gene, CDR1 reads SGHAT and CDR2 reads FQNNGV. The CDR3 numbers 13 amino acids, ends counted. The DNA shown is the 39-base CDR3, in frame from base 1. V trim: 5 bases; J trim: 4 bases; unmatched bases: 4. Per the publication, the treatment or condition label means: allogeneic hematopoietic cell transplantation with graft depleted of TCRalphabeta T cells and CD19 B cells. The transplant recipients were children given TCRalphabeta/CD19-depleted allogeneic hematopoietic cell grafts. The library was made by PCR. The sequencing machine was an Illumina HiSeq 2500. TCR libraries were prepared with molecular barcoding, using unique molecular identifiers to normalize TCRbeta repertoire quantification. The public sequencing data were trimmed at Q25 with fastp and processed into clonotypes with MiXCR by TCRdb, which kept only in-frame beta chains. Rows are unified per CDR3 protein, each entry keeping the most common DNA and genes. The sample data list 100,000 or so distinct CDR3 sequences, and more than 20% of these were observed just once. Jointly, the top ten make up roughly a fifth of the sample.

The sample comes from a study of T-cell reconstitution after alpha-beta-depleted transplantation in children (dated by TCRdb to 2016 to 2018). Concerning the study at large: The study quantitatively tracked T-cell immune reconstitution after TCRalphabeta/CD19-depleted allogeneic hematopoietic cell transplantation in children using TCR repertoire profiling.

General conclusions and limits of the study: The high TCRbeta diversity at day 60 in some patients was ascribed to recipient T cells and intrathymic progenitors that had survived conditioning. Over the following months the frequencies of hyperexpanded clones went down, and after one year T-cell counts and TCRbeta diversity were mostly credited to newly produced T cells. The apparently early alphabetaT-cell count recovery about two months after transplant was reportedly dependent on only several hundred rapidly expanded clones derived from non-depleted graft cells.

This specimen consisted of PBMCs, obtained before TCRalphabeta/CD19-depleted stem cell transplant. The rearrangement joined TRBV11-2 to TRBJ2-5; 7 middle bases align to TRBD1. The sequence came from a boy younger than 10 with acute lymphoblastic leukemia, due to receive a stem cell transplant. The CDR3 corresponds to CASSVRQGETQYI. The DNA sequence is given as TGTGCCAGCAGCGTCCGACAGGGAGAGACCCAGTACATC.